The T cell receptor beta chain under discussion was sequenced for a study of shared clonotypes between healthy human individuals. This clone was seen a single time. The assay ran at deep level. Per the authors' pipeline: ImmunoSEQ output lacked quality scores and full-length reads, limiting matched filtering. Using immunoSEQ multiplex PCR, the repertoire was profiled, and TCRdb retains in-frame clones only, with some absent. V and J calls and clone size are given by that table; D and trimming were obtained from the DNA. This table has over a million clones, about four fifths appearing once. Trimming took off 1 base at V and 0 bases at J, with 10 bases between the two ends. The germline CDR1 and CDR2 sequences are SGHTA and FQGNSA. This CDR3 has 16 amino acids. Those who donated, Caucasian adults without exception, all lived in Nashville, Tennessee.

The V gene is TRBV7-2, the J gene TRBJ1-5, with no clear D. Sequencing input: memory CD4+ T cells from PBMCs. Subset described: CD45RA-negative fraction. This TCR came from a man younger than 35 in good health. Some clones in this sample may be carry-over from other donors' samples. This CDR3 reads CASSLGAGLSNQPQHF. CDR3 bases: TGTGCCAGCAGCTTAGGGGCCGGGCTTAGCAATCAGCCCCAGCATTTT.